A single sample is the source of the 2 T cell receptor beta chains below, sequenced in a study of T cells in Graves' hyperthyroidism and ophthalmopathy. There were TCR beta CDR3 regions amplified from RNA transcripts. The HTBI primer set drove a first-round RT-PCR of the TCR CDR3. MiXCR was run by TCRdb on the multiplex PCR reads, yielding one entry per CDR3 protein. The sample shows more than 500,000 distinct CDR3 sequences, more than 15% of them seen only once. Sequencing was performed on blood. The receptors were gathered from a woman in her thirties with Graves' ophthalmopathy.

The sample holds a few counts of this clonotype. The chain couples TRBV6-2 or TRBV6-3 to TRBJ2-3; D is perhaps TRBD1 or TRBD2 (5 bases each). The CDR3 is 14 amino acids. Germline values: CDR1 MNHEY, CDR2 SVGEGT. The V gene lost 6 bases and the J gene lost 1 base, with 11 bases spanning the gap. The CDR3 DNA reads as TGTGCCAGCAGGTTCCCGGGACGCACAGATACGCAGTATTTT. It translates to CASRFPGRTDTQYF.

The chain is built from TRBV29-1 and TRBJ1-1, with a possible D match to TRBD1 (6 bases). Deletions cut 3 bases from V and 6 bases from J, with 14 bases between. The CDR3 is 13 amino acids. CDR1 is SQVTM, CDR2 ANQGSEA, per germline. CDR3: CSVDRGARAEAFF. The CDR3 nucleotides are TGCAGCGTTGACCGGGGGGCGCGCGCTGAAGCTTTCTTT.